The 32 T cell receptor beta chains below were found in one sample sequenced in a study of response to subunit inactivated influenza vaccine. Using its own MiXCR run on the RT-PCR reads, TCRdb lists one record per CDR3 protein. The sample holds 500,000 to 600,000 distinct CDR3 sequences, about 11% seen once. This sample also appeared in a second study, on T cells expressing NK-cell markers. That work contributes: The TCR beta cDNA came from 5'RACE template switching with UMIs.

The specimen was PBMCs from blood, collected on the day of vaccination. The receptors here all came from a man over 45 who received an inactivated influenza vaccine.

The sample holds a few counts of this clonotype. V is TRBV6-2 or TRBV6-3 and J is TRBJ2-6; a weak D match, TRBD1 (6 bases). V lost 6 bases and J lost 0, with 12 bases in between. The CDR3 is 16 amino acids. Germline V gene sequence: CDR1 MNHEY, CDR2 SVGEGT. The CDR3 protein is CASRQGPRSGANVLTF. The CDR3, as DNA: TGTGCCAGCAGACAGGGACCCCGCTCTGGGGCCAACGTCCTGACTTTC.

V and J are TRBV7-2 and TRBJ2-5, with 8 bases matching TRBD2. Germline assignment: CDR1 SGHTA and CDR2 FQGNSA. The CDR3 loop spans 15 amino acids. With V trimmed by 2 bases and J by 2 bases, 4 bases remained unmatched. The CDR3 sequence is CASSLFSGGQETQYF. As DNA, the CDR3 is TGTGCCAGCAGCTTATTCAGCGGGGGACAAGAGACCCAGTACTTC.

This clonotype has a handful of counts. V and J are TRBV29-1 and TRBJ1-1; D is unresolved. CDR3 length equals 13 residues. The V gene's germline CDR1 is SQVTM and CDR2 ANQGSEA. Deletions cut 6 bases from V and 0 bases from J, with 11 bases between. The CDR3 sequence is CSVRTSLNTEAFF. CDR3 nucleotides: TGCAGCGTCCGAACCAGTTTGAACACTGAAGCTTTCTTT.

This clonotype was seen repeatedly, ten times or more. V is TRBV6-5 and J is TRBJ2-3; 12 bases are shared with TRBD2. Germline V lookup: CDR1 MNHEY, CDR2 SVGAGI. The CDR3 sequence is 16 residues long. Germline trimming cut 4 bases from V and 0 bases from J; bases unmatched to any gene: 2. The CDR3 DNA follows: TGTGCCAGCAGTTTCGGGACTAGCGGGAGCACAGATACGCAGTATTTT. As protein: CASSFGTSGSTDTQYF.

This clonotype was detected only a few times. The chain uses TRBV11-2 and TRBJ2-7; TRBD1 might be the D (6 bases). Germline V gives CDR1 SGHAT, CDR2 FQNNGV. CDR3 length: 15 residues. The V end was cut by 4 bases, the J end by 3 bases, with 16 bases between. CDR3 sequence (DNA): TGTGCCAGCAGCTCCTCCGCGACAGGAATCTACGAGCAGTACTTC. Amino acid sequence: CASSSSATGIYEQYF.

This rearrangement joins TRBV6-1 to TRBJ2-7; possibly TRBD1 for D (5 bases). This CDR3 spans 15 amino acids. Germline CDR1 and CDR2: MNHNS and SASEGT. Trimming removed 6 bases at V and 0 bases at J, with 15 bases between. This chain's CDR3 is CASRPKSQGSYEQYF. The CDR3, as DNA: TGTGCCAGCAGACCAAAATCTCAGGGCTCCTACGAGCAGTACTTC.

This clonotype has a single count. CDR3 bases: TGTGCCAGCAGTTACTGGCAGCCCAAGAAAAACATTCAGTACTTC. Its protein product is CASSYWQPKKNIQYF. The chain carries TRBV6-2 or TRBV6-3 and TRBJ2-4; D gene ambiguous. The CDR3 sequence is 15 residues long. CDR1 MNHEY and CDR2 SVGEGT come from the germline V gene. Trimming took 1 base from V and 4 from J, leaving 11 bases between them.

The chain joins TRBV7-2 to TRBJ2-5; D remains unclear. The CDR3 spans 14 residues. CDR1 is SGHTA and CDR2 is FQGNSA in the germline V gene. With 6 bases removed from V and 1 base from J, the gap between germline ends came to 12 bases. The chain's CDR3 is CASRLGSGQETQYF. CDR3 bases: TGTGCCAGCAGACTTGGTTCGGGCCAAGAGACCCAGTACTTC.

This clonotype was detected only a few times. The chain couples TRBV11-2 to TRBJ2-5; the match to TRBD1 covers 7 bases. The junction had 10 bases not matched to a gene; V was cut back by 5 bases and J by 4 bases. Germline V CDR1 and CDR2: SGHAT, FQNNGV. The CDR3 has 15 residues. The CDR3 loop reads CASSSTGVRAETQYF. The CDR3 bases are TGTGCCAGCAGCAGTACAGGGGTTCGAGCAGAGACCCAGTACTTC.

The chain is built from TRBV6-2 or TRBV6-3 and TRBJ2-7; D perhaps matches TRBD1 (6 bases). From germline, CDR1 is MNHEY and CDR2 SVGEGT. The CDR3 has 12 residues. V was clipped by 4 bases and J by 5 bases, with 9 bases between them. In DNA form, the CDR3 reads TGTGCCAGCAGTTGGGGGCCAGACGAGCAGTACTTC. It is translated as CASSWGPDEQYF.

In its sample, this clonotype was seen many times. This sequence joins TRBV3-1 and TRBJ2-2; weak D call: TRBD1 (5 bases). Germline V lookup: CDR1 LGHDT, CDR2 YNNKEL (reference sequence). The CDR3 is 15 residues long. V lost 1 base to trimming and J lost 4 bases, with 10 bases between them. CDR3 residues: CASSQGQGSTGELFF. CDR3 DNA sequence: TGTGCCAGCAGCCAAGGGCAGGGTAGCACCGGGGAGCTGTTTTTT.

The chain couples TRBV10-3 to TRBJ2-3; TRBD1 aligns across 7 bases. Germline V lookup: CDR1 ENHRY, CDR2 SYGVKD. CDR3 size: 14 residues. With 8 bases clipped from V and 2 bases from J, the junction kept 7 bases outside the gene matches. The CDR3 coding sequence is TGTGCCATCTTCAGAGGGGGCCCCACAGATACGCAGTATTTT. It translates to CAIFRGGPTDTQYF.

This clonotype was observed a few times. This sequence joins TRBV12-3 or TRBV12-4 and TRBJ2-7, with D tentatively TRBD1 (5 bases). The V and J ends lost 6 bases and 0 bases respectively, with 12 bases between them. This CDR3 is 14 amino acids long. CDR3 DNA sequence: TGTGCCAGCAGCCTAAGACAGAGCTCCTACGAGCAGTACTTC. Translated, it gives CASSLRQSSYEQYF.

This clonotype has a handful of counts. The chain links TRBV5-6 to TRBJ2-3, with 9 bases identical to TRBD2. Trimming cost V 2 bases and J 2 bases; bases outside gene matches: 9. The CDR3 length is 17 residues. The germline V gene has CDR1 SGHDT and CDR2 YYEEEE. This CDR3 is CASSFPTWTSDTDTQYF. The CDR3 DNA follows: TGTGCCAGCAGCTTTCCTACCTGGACTAGCGACACAGATACGCAGTATTTT. Supplemented by reference TRBV5-6 and TRBJ2-3, the full variable domain reads DAGVTQSPTHLIKTRGQQVTLRCSPKSGHDTVSWYQQALGQGPQFIFQYYEEEERQRGNFPDRFSGHQFPNYSSELNVNALLLGDSALYLCASSFPTWTSDTDTQYFGPGTRLTVL.

In DNA form, the CDR3 reads TGTGCCAGCAGCCAACAGGCGAACACTGAAGCTTTCTTT. Its protein product is CASSQQANTEAFF. This chain connects TRBV14 to TRBJ1-1; D gene uncertain. Germline loops: CDR1 SGHDN, CDR2 FVKESK. Trimming took 2 bases from V and 1 from J, leaving 5 bases between them. The CDR3 is made up of 13 amino acids.

This clonotype was counted only a few times. The chain uses TRBV28 and TRBJ2-7; either TRBD1 or TRBD2 may fit D (6 bases each). The ends were cut back, 6 bases at V and 3 bases at J, with 18 bases in the middle. The length of the CDR3 is 15 residues. The germline V gene encodes CDR1 MDHEN and CDR2 SYDVKM. The CDR3 reads CASSPLGGLVYEQYF. Written as DNA, the CDR3 is TGTGCCAGCAGCCCACTCGGGGGCCTCGTCTACGAGCAGTACTTC.

The CDR3 protein is CASSQTIKGYEQYF. DNA for the CDR3: TGTGCCAGCAGCCAAACCATTAAAGGCTACGAGCAGTACTTC. This chain joins TRBV3-1 and TRBJ2-7; D not resolved. The CDR3 totals 14 residues. Trimming took off 2 bases at V and 3 bases at J, with 11 bases between the two ends. Germline V gene lookup returns CDR1 LGHDT and CDR2 YNNKEL (reference sequence).

CDR3 DNA sequence: TGCAGCGCGCTTCGGTTTACAGCTCCGGACAAAGCTTTCTTT. Its translation: CSALRFTAPDKAFF. The rearrangement joins TRBV29-1 to TRBJ1-1; the D gene is possibly TRBD1 (5 bases). CDR1 SQVTM and CDR2 ANQGSEA come from the germline V gene. CDR3 size: 14 residues. Trimming removed 7 bases at V and 9 bases at J, with 24 bases between.

This clonotype was recorded a few times. This chain connects TRBV29-1 to TRBJ2-7; 9 nucleotides agree with TRBD2. Germline V lookup: CDR1 SQVTM, CDR2 ANQGSEA. The CDR3 covers 14 residues. V shed 4 bases, J shed 10 bases, and the junction held 14 bases outside the gene matches. The CDR3 region is CSVGGVKRTSDQYF. CDR3 nucleotide sequence: TGCAGCGTTGGTGGGGTTAAAAGGACTAGCGACCAGTACTTC.

The sample holds a few counts of this clonotype. J is TRBJ2-2 and V is TRBV7-8; the D is unclear. CDR1 and CDR2 from the germline V gene are SGHVS and FQNEAQ. This CDR3 spans 18 amino acids. V was shortened by 1 base and J by 1 base, with 16 bases between the two germline ends. The CDR3 loop is CASSLVSLFYGNTGELFF. CDR3 sequence (DNA): TGTGCCAGCAGCTTAGTTTCTCTGTTCTACGGGAACACCGGGGAGCTGTTTTTT.

Ten or more counts support this clonotype. The rearrangement links TRBV20-1 to TRBJ2-1, with 15 bases that match TRBD2. V lost 5 bases, J lost 7 bases, and 12 bases stayed unmatched. CDR3 length: 17 amino acids. Germline-derived CDR1 and CDR2 are DFQATT and SNEGSKA (reference sequence). As DNA, the CDR3 is TGCAGTGCTGCTACCATGAAGGGACTAGCGGGAGGTAATGAGCAGTTCTTC. It translates to CSAATMKGLAGGNEQFF.

The V gene is TRBV7-2, the J gene TRBJ2-7; 9 bases fit TRBD1. CDR3 length: 14 amino acids. The V and J ends lost 7 bases and 6 bases, in that order; junction bases with no gene match: 10. The germline V gene encodes CDR1 SGHTA and CDR2 FQGNSA. CDR3 sequence: CASKPGQGGGEQYF. In DNA form, the CDR3 reads TGTGCCAGCAAACCGGGACAGGGAGGAGGCGAGCAGTACTTC.

This clonotype was seen more than once but under ten times. This chain connects TRBV12-3 or TRBV12-4 to TRBJ1-2, with TRBD1 as a possible D gene (5 bases). Deletions cut 1 base from V and 2 bases from J, with 8 bases between. This CDR3 contains 14 residues. CDR3 protein: CASSLGRANYGYTF. In DNA, the CDR3 is TGTGCCAGCAGTTTAGGCAGGGCGAACTATGGCTACACCTTC.

The chain links TRBV7-6 to TRBJ2-3; weak D call: TRBD2 (5 bases). The V and J ends lost 5 bases and 2 bases respectively, with 20 bases between them. The CDR3 consists of 17 residues. CDR1 and CDR2 (germline): SGHVS, FNYEAQ. CDR3 nucleotide sequence: TGTGCCAGCAGCCGCCCCTTAAGAGCGGTTAACACAGATACGCAGTATTTT. This gives the protein CASSRPLRAVNTDTQYF.

This clonotype has only a few counts. J is TRBJ1-1 and V is TRBV5-1; D perhaps matches TRBD1 (6 bases). CDR1 and CDR2 from the germline V gene are SGHRS and YFSETQ. V lost 4 bases to trimming and J lost 1 base, with 14 bases between them. There are 15 residues in the CDR3. The DNA for the CDR3 is TGCGCCAGCAGCATGCAGACAGGCACGAACACTGAAGCTTTCTTT. Translating gives CASSMQTGTNTEAFF. The full variable domain, completed using reference TRBV5-1 and TRBJ1-1, is KAGVTQTPRYLIKTRGQQVTLSCSPISGHRSVSWYQQTPGQGLQFLFEYFSETQRNKGNFPGRFSGRQFSNSRSEMNVSTLELGDSALYLCASSMQTGTNTEAFFGQGTRLTVV.

The chain recombines TRBV29-1 with TRBJ2-6, with D tentatively TRBD2 (5 bases). The length of the CDR3 is 14 residues. CDR1 is SQVTM, CDR2 ANQGSEA, per germline. V gave up 4 bases and J gave up 0 bases, with 7 bases separating them. CDR3 protein: CSVGGSSGANVLTF. CDR3 DNA: TGCAGCGTTGGTGGGAGCTCTGGGGCCAACGTCCTGACTTTC.

This clonotype was counted a few times. The rearrangement links TRBV5-1 to TRBJ2-7; D perhaps matches TRBD2 (6 bases). Looked up from germline, CDR1 is SGHRS and CDR2 is YFSETQ. The V end was cut by 6 bases, the J end by 1 base, with 17 bases between. There are 15 residues in the CDR3. CDR3: CASTPGQRVSYEQYF. For the CDR3, the DNA is TGCGCCAGCACTCCCGGCCAGCGGGTGTCCTACGAGCAGTACTTC.

This clonotype was picked up a small number of times. The V gene is TRBV7-2, the J gene TRBJ2-1; the D is unclear. Germline loops: CDR1 SGHTA, CDR2 FQGNSA. V was shortened by 5 bases and J by 5 bases, with 19 bases between the two germline ends. This CDR3 comprises 16 residues. The CDR3 protein is CASSAKGRTLNNEQFF. As DNA, the CDR3 is TGTGCCAGCAGCGCAAAGGGCCGGACGTTAAACAATGAGCAGTTCTTC. Full variable domain (rest looked up from reference TRBV7-2 and TRBJ2-1): GAGVSQSPSNKVTEKGKDVELRCDPISGHTALYWYRQSLGQGLEFLIYFQGNSAPDKSGLPSDRFSAERTGGSVSTLTIQRTQQEDSAVYLCASSAKGRTLNNEQFFGPGTRLTVL.

The chain couples TRBV5-1 to TRBJ2-5; 10 bases agree with TRBD2. The CDR3 runs 15 residues. The germline CDR1 and CDR2 sequences are SGHRS and YFSETQ. Trimming cost V 7 bases and J 5 bases; bases outside gene matches: 11. The CDR3 spells CASAAEAGGSETQYF. The DNA of the CDR3 is TGCGCCAGCGCCGCGGAAGCGGGGGGGAGTGAGACCCAGTACTTC.

This clonotype was recorded many times. V and J are TRBV12-3 or TRBV12-4 and TRBJ2-7; D gene ambiguous. CDR3 length: 11 amino acids. Deletions cut 4 bases from V and 7 bases from J, with 8 bases between. Here the CDR3 reads CASSSRWEQYF. CDR3 sequence (DNA): TGTGCCAGCAGTTCCCGGTGGGAGCAGTACTTC.

This clonotype was observed a few times. This chain's CDR3 is CASSDHTGYEQYF. The CDR3 bases are TGTGCCAGCAGTGACCACACCGGCTACGAGCAGTACTTC. The chain combines TRBV2 with TRBJ2-7; D gene uncertain. This CDR3 region has 13 residues. Germline lookup yields CDR1 SNHLY and CDR2 FYNNEI. Trimming took 3 bases from V and 3 from J, leaving 9 bases between them.

The chain recombines TRBV4-1 with TRBJ2-2; a weak D match, TRBD2 (6 bases). Germline V gives CDR1 MGHRA, CDR2 YSYEKL. The CDR3 spans 17 residues. Trimming stripped 1 base from V and 7 bases from J, with 19 bases between. The CDR3 spells CASSQALGGRSVGELFF. CDR3 nucleotides: TGCGCCAGCAGCCAAGCTTTGGGGGGTAGGAGTGTCGGGGAGCTGTTTTTT.